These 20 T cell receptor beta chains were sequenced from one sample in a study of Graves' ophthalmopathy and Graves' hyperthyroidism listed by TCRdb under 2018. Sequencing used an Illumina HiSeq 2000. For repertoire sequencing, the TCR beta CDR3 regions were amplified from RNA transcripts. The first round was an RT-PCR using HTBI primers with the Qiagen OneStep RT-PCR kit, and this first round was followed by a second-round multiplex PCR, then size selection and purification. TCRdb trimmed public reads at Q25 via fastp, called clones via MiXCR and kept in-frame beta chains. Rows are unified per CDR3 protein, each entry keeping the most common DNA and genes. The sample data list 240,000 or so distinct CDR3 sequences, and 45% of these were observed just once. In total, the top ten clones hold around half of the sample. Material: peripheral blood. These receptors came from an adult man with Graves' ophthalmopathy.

In nucleotides, the CDR3 is TGTGCCAGCAGTTCACAGGGGGTTGCGAACACCGGGGAGCTGTTTTTT. Amino acid sequence: CASSSQGVANTGELFF. The chain couples TRBV2 to TRBJ2-2; 8 bases align to TRBD1. Germline lookup yields CDR1 SNHLY and CDR2 FYNNEI. This CDR3 has 16 residues. The V and J ends lost 5 bases and 0 bases, in that order; junction bases with no gene match: 5.

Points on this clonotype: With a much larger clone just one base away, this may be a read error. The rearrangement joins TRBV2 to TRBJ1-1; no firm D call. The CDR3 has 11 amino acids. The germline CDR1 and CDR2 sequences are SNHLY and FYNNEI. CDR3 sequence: CASQANTEASF. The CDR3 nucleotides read TGTGCCAGCCAAGCGAACACTGAAGCTTCCTTT. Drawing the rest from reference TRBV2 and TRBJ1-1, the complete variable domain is EPEVTQTPSHQVTQMGQEVILRCVPISNHLYFYWYRQILGQKVEFLVSFYNNEISEKSEIFDDQFSVERPDGSNFTLKIRSTKLEDSAMYFCASQANTEASFGQGTRLTVV.

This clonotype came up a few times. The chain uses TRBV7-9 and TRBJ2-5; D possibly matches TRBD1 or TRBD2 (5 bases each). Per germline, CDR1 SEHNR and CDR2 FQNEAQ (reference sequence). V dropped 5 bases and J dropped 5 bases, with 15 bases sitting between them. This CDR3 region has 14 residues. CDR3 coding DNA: TGTGCCAGCAGCAATCGGGACCAGCGGGAGACCCAGTACTTC. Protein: CASSNRDQRETQYF.

CDR3 coding DNA: TGTGCCAGCAGCTTGGAAATACTAGCGGGGGGCGGCGAGACCCAGTACTTC. Protein sequence: CASSLEILAGGGETQYF. The chain joins TRBV7-2 to TRBJ2-5; 12 bases fit TRBD2. V dropped 3 bases and J dropped 5; count of bases not matched to a gene: 10. From germline, CDR1 is SGHTA and CDR2 FQGNSA. This CDR3 comprises 17 residues.

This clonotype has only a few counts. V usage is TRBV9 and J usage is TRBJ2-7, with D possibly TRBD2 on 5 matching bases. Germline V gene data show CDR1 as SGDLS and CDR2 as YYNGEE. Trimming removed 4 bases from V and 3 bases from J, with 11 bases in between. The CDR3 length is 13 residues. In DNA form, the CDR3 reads TGTGCCAGCAGCCGAGGGCACATCTACGAGCAGTACTTC. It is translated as CASSRGHIYEQYF.

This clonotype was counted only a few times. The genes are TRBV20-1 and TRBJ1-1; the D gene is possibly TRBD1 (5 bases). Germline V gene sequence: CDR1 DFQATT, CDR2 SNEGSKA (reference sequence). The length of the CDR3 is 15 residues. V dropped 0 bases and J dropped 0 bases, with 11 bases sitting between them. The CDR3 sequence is CSARDQEGLNTEAFF. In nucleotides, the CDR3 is TGCAGTGCTAGAGATCAGGAGGGACTGAACACTGAAGCTTTCTTT.

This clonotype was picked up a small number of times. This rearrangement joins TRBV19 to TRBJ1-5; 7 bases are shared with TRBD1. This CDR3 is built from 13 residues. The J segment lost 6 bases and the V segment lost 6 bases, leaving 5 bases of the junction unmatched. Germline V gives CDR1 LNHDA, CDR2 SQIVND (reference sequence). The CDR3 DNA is TGTGCCAGTAGGACAGGGATAATTCAGCCCCAGCATTTT. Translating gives CASRTGIIQPQHF.

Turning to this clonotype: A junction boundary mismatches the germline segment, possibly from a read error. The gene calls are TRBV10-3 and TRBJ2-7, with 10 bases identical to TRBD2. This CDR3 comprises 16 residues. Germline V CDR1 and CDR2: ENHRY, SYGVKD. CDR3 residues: CASSGQLAGTTYEQYF. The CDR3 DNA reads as TGTGCCAGCAGTGGTCAACTAGCGGGGACAACCTACGAGCAGTACTTC.

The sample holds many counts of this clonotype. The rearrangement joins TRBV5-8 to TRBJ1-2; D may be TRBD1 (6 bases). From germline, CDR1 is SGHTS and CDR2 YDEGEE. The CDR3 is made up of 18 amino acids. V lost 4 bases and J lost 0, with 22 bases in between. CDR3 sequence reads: CASSPGRTALQANYGYTF. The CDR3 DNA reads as TGTGCCAGCAGCCCTGGCCGGACAGCACTGCAAGCTAACTATGGCTACACCTTC.

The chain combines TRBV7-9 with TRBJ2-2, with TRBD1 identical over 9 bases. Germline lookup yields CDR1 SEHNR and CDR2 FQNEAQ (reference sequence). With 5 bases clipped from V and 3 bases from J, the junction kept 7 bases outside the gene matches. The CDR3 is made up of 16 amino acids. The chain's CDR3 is CASSPRDREDTGELFF. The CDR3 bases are TGTGCCAGCAGCCCTCGGGACAGGGAGGACACCGGGGAGCTGTTTTTT.

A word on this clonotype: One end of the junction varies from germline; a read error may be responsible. CDR3: CAISLTGGSYNSPLHF. CDR3 sequence (DNA): TGTGCCATCAGCCTTACAGGGGGTTCCTATAATTCACCCCTCCACTTT. The chain links TRBV9 to TRBJ1-6, with TRBD1 identical over 8 bases. CDR3 length: 16 amino acids. Germline V gene lookup returns CDR1 SGDLS and CDR2 YYNGEE.

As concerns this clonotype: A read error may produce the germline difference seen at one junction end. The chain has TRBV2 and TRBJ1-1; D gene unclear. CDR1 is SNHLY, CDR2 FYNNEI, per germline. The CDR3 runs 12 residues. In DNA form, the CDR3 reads TGTGCCAGCGGTGACCCGAACACTGAAGCTTTCTTT. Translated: CASGDPNTEAFF.

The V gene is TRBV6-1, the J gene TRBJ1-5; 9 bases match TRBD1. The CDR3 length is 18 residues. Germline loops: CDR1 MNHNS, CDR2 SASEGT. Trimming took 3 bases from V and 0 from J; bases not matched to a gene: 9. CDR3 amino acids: CASSEYGTGWFSNQPQHF. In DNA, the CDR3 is TGTGCCAGCAGTGAGTACGGGACAGGGTGGTTTAGCAATCAGCCCCAGCATTTT.

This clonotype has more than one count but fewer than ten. The CDR3 DNA sequence: TGTGCCAGCAGCTCAACTCAGCGGGGAAAGAGCGAGACCCAGTACTTC. Residues: CASSSTQRGKSETQYF. V usage is TRBV7-9 and J usage is TRBJ2-5; 7 bases are a match to TRBD2. CDR1 and CDR2 (germline): SEHNR, FQNEAQ (reference sequence). The V and J ends lost 4 bases and 5 bases, in that order; junction bases with no gene match: 13. The CDR3 extends over 16 amino acids.

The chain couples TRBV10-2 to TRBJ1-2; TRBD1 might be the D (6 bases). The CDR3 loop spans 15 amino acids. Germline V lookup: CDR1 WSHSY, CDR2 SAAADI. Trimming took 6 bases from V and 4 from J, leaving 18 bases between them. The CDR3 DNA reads TGCGCCAGCAGGATACCTGGACAGAGTCTCTATGGCTACACCTTC. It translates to CASRIPGQSLYGYTF.

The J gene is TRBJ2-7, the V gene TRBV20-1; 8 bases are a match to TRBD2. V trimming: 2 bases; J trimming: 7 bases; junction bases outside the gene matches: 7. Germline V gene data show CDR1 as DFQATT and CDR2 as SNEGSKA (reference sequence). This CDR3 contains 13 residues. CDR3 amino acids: CSARPGRAPEQYF. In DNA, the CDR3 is TGCAGTGCTAGACCCGGGAGGGCCCCTGAGCAGTACTTC.

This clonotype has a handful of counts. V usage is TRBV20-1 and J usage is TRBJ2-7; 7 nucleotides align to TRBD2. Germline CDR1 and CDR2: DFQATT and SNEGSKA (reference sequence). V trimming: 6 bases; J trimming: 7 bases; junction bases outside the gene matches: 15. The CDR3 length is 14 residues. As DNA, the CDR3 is TGCAGTGCCCCCAGGACTAGGTCTTCGGGGGAGCAGTACTTC. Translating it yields CSAPRTRSSGEQYF.

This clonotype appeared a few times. The CDR3 sequence: CASSLRSTNEKLFF. Written as DNA, the CDR3 is TGTGCCAGCAGCTTAAGGTCAACTAATGAAAAACTGTTTTTT. The V call is TRBV7-8, the J call TRBJ1-4; D gene unclear. Trimming stripped 2 bases from V and 0 bases from J, with 4 bases between. The CDR3 loop spans 14 amino acids. Germline loops: CDR1 SGHVS, CDR2 FQNEAQ. The full variable domain, its missing parts supplied by reference TRBV7-8 and TRBJ1-4, is GAGVSQSPRYKVAKRGQDVALRCDPISGHVSLFWYQQALGQGPEFLTYFQNEAQLDKSGLPSDRFFAERPEGSVSTLKIQRTQQEDSAVYLCASSLRSTNEKLFFGSGTQLSVL.

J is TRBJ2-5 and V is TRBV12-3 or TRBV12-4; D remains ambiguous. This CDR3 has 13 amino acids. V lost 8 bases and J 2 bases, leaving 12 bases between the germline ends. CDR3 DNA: TGTGCCAGCTCCCCACCAATACAAGAGACCCAGTACTTC. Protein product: CASSPPIQETQYF.

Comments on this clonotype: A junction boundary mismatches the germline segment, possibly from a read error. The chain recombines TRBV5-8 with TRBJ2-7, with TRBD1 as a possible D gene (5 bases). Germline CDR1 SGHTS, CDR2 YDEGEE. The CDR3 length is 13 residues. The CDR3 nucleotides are TGCGCCAGCAGCTCAGGGTCCCAGCGCGAGCAGTACTTC. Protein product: CASSSGSQREQYF.